A selection of T cell receptor beta chains follows, all from one sample in a study of blood T cell repertoires in COVID-19. Profiled with immunoSEQ multiplex PCR; TCRdb holds only in-frame clones, not every one. The table records a few hundred thousand clones, roughly 80% of them present only once. The sample consisted of PBMCs or T cells enriched from blood (not recorded which). Receptors were obtained from a man between 25 and 39 years old with acute COVID-19. Each CDR3 is given without its conserved first and last residue. Fields, in order: J gene, clone size, D gene, V gene, CDR3 protein. A D gene is named only where the DNA matches it firmly. A clone size is listed for some rows: how often the clone was seen (once, few, many), or a class if it is expanded.

TRBJ1-5,NA,NA,TRBV29-1,SVSVGGNQPQH
TRBJ2-2,NA,TRBD2,TRBV11-3,ASSLTSGELGIGELF
TRBJ2-2,NA,TRBD2,TRBV7-2,ASSSRGTSGRAGELF
TRBJ1-2,NA,TRBD1,TRBV27,ATLDRGIDYGYT
TRBJ2-2,NA,TRBD2,TRBV14,ASRQSGGSTGELF
TRBJ2-1,NA,TRBD2,TRBV5-8,ASSPGLAGVVHEQF
TRBJ1-1,few,NA,TRBV5-6,ASSFQTTANTEAF
TRBJ2-1,NA,NA,TRBV19,ASKQGTYNEQF
TRBJ2-3,NA,TRBD2,TRBV28,ASSFLGLAGGSSTDTQY
TRBJ2-6,NA,NA,TRBV6-5,ASQGESSGANVLT
TRBJ2-2,NA,NA,TRBV30,AWSSLDGAGELF
TRBJ2-6,NA,NA,TRBV19,ASTLHPGSGANVLT
TRBJ2-5,few,NA,TRBV7-9,ASSPPGDGGGTQY
TRBJ1-2,NA,TRBD1,TRBV10-2,ASSRQGPDGYT
TRBJ1-5,NA,NA,TRBV19,ASSMAPGENQPQH
TRBJ2-1,NA,NA,TRBV7-2,ASSPTKSSYNEQF
TRBJ1-4,NA,TRBD1,TRBV25-1,ASSGDPGQKLF
TRBJ1-3,NA,NA,TRBV4-2,ASSQRQRSGNTIY
TRBJ2-2,NA,TRBD2,TRBV2,ASRGSGIVGELF
TRBJ2-2,few,TRBD1,TRBV7-9,ASSWGQYTGELF
TRBJ1-4,NA,NA,TRBV18,ASSPRGANEKLF
TRBJ2-1,once,TRBD2,TRBV4-2,ASSHPLIGSGAGNEQF
TRBJ1-4,once,TRBD1,TRBV6-5,ASVARTGNEKLF
TRBJ1-1,NA,TRBD1,TRBV19,ASSIDRGQGAAF
TRBJ1-1,NA,TRBD1,TRBV7-6,ASSFPLTGGTEAF
TRBJ2-1,NA,TRBD1,TRBV5-4,ASSFDRGSHNEQF
TRBJ1-1,NA,NA,TRBV3-1/TRBV3-2,ASSQDVTEAF
TRBJ1-2,NA,NA,TRBV25-1,ASSPGGGYT
TRBJ1-2,NA,NA,TRBV24-1,ATSDSGGGYT
TRBJ2-5,NA,NA,TRBV18,ASSPTVWETQY
TRBJ1-4,once,NA,TRBV6-5,ASSYGGPGSVEKLF
TRBJ2-5,NA,TRBD2,TRBV6-5,ASTTSGGPGKTQY
TRBJ2-1,NA,TRBD2,TRBV7-9,ASSLTSGVHNEQF
TRBJ2-3,NA,NA,TRBV7-6,ASSLRGSTDTQY
TRBJ2-1,NA,TRBD1,TRBV7-3,ASSLYRGSYNEQF
TRBJ1-1,NA,NA,TRBV27,ASSLDGNLAF
TRBJ2-6,NA,NA,TRBV11-1,ASEYPGANVLT
TRBJ1-6,NA,NA,TRBV7-2,ASSFNRSGPLH
TRBJ1-1,NA,NA,TRBV10-1,ASIEGGTEAF
TRBJ2-1,NA,TRBD2,TRBV15,ATAPGLVHEQF
TRBJ2-6,NA,NA,TRBV13,ASKSPNRPGANVLT
TRBJ2-1,NA,TRBD2,TRBV7-2,ASSLAGTRNNEQF
TRBJ1-1,NA,NA,TRBV10-1,ASSDRGTTEAF
TRBJ2-3,NA,TRBD2,TRBV6-1,ASSERLFGGANTQY
TRBJ1-1,NA,NA,TRBV19,ASSDRNTEAF
TRBJ2-2,NA,NA,TRBV6-4,ASSVTVSNTGELF
TRBJ1-1,NA,NA,TRBV11-1,ASSPRVGPNTEAF
TRBJ1-2,few,TRBD1,TRBV18,ASSPLPSQGDYGYT
TRBJ1-1,NA,NA,TRBV5-6,ASSPPWRDENTEAF
TRBJ2-2,NA,TRBD2,TRBV30,AWRGLAGDTGELF
TRBJ1-1,NA,NA,TRBV11-3,ASSQWDKNTEAF